Each of the 21 T cell receptor beta chains below was sequenced from the same sample in a study of blood T cell repertoires in COVID-19 (dated by TCRdb to 2018 to 2020). Library generation was performed with the immunoSEQ multiplex PCR assay. The table comes from immuneACCESS by way of TCRdb, which keeps in-frame sequences with V and J called. Part of the clones is missing from these tables; in studies checked, under half for an unresolved V gene and the rest for unknown reasons. Present in this sample are 200,000 to 250,000 clones, roughly 87% of which were seen just once. Around a tenth of the sample comes from the top ten. Sample: PBMCs or T cells enriched from blood (not recorded which). The receptors here all came from a man younger than 35 with acute COVID-19.

Notes on this clone: An end of the junction does not agree with germline; a read error may underlie this. The genes are TRBV7-8 and TRBJ2-3, with TRBD2 identical over 11 bases. Per germline, CDR1 SGHVS and CDR2 FQNEAQ. The CDR3 sequence is 15 residues long. DNA for the CDR3: TGTGCCAGCAGCCTAGCGGGAGGCCCCGGAGATACGCAGTATTTT. The encoded protein is CASSLAGGPGDTQYF. Filled out from reference TRBV7-8 and TRBJ2-3, the complete variable domain reads GAGVSQSPRYKVAKRGQDVALRCDPISGHVSLFWYQQALGQGPEFLTYFQNEAQLDKSGLPSDRFFAERPEGSVSTLKIQRTQQEDSAVYLCASSLAGGPGDTQYFGPGTRLTVL.

The V and J genes are TRBV15 and TRBJ2-3, with 9 bases identical to TRBD1. V lost 0 bases, J lost 2 bases, and 9 bases stayed unmatched. Germline V gene sequence: CDR1 LNHNV, CDR2 YYDKDF (reference sequence). The CDR3 is made up of 18 amino acids. The DNA for the CDR3 is TGTGCCACCAGCAGAGAGGCACCGGGACAGGGAGACACAGATACGCAGTATTTT. Translating gives CATSREAPGQGDTDTQYF.

The chain is built from TRBV6-1 and TRBJ2-7; 7 bases are shared with TRBD1. The CDR3 loop spans 15 amino acids. With 2 bases clipped from V and 2 bases from J, the junction kept 6 bases outside the gene matches. The germline V gene encodes CDR1 MNHNS and CDR2 SASEGT. CDR3 bases: TGTGCCAGCAGTGAACCCCCGGACAGGCCCTACGAGCAGTACTTC. This encodes CASSEPPDRPYEQYF.

The J gene is TRBJ2-3, the V gene TRBV3-1 (or the pseudogene TRBV3-2), with 10 nucleotides matching TRBD2. The CDR3 runs 19 residues. The V segment lost 4 bases and the J segment 2 bases; nucleotides outside the gene matches: 15. Germline CDR1 and CDR2: LGHDT and YNNKEL (reference sequence). DNA for the CDR3: TGTGCCAGCAGCCCTATAATTCTGGGAACTAGCGGGGTCACAGATACGCAGTATTTT. This encodes CASSPIILGTSGVTDTQYF.

The J gene is TRBJ2-7, the V gene TRBV7-9; TRBD2 might be the D (5 bases). The V gene lost 1 base and the J gene lost 6 bases, with 13 bases spanning the gap. This CDR3 has 14 residues. Germline CDR1 and CDR2: SEHNR and FQNEAQ (reference sequence). The CDR3 nucleotides are TGTGCCAGCAGCTTAGACTCCGGGAACGGCGAGCAGTACTTC. Protein sequence: CASSLDSGNGEQYF.

The chain uses TRBV15 and TRBJ1-1; D call uncertain. Trimming shortened V by 0 bases and J by 4 bases, and 6 bases separated the two germline ends. CDR3 length: 13 residues. Germline V gene lookup returns CDR1 LNHNV and CDR2 YYDKDF (reference sequence). This CDR3 reads CATSREPSTEAFF. Here the CDR3 DNA reads TGTGCCACCAGCAGAGAGCCTAGCACTGAAGCTTTCTTT.

This clone was seen just once. J is TRBJ2-5 and V is TRBV7-2; 7 bases fit TRBD1. This CDR3 is 16 amino acids long. The trim removed 1 base at V and 2 bases at J, leaving 7 bases unmatched. Germline loops: CDR1 SGHTA, CDR2 FQGNSA. In DNA, the CDR3 is TGTGCCAGCAGCTTAGTATGGACAGGTGGTCAAGAGACCCAGTACTTC. This encodes CASSLVWTGGQETQYF.

As DNA, the CDR3 is TGTGCCAGCAGCACGACAGGGGGCGAGCAGTACTTC. Translated: CASSTTGGEQYF. The V gene is TRBV13, the J gene TRBJ2-7; 9 bases are shared with TRBD1. CDR1 PRHDT and CDR2 FYEKMQ come from the germline V gene (reference sequence). V was pared by 5 bases and J by 6 bases, with 2 bases of the junction left unmatched. The CDR3 covers 12 residues.

The chain has TRBV30 and TRBJ2-7; D perhaps matches TRBD1 (5 bases). With 1 base removed from V and 5 bases from J, the gap between germline ends came to 9 bases. Germline V CDR1 and CDR2: GTSNPN, SVGIG (reference sequence). CDR3 size: 12 residues. Here the CDR3 DNA reads TGTGCCTGGAGTGCCCAGGGTCACGAGCAGTACTTC. Its translation is CAWSAQGHEQYF.

The chain combines TRBV4-1 with TRBJ2-3, with 12 nucleotides matching TRBD2. Germline V lookup: CDR1 MGHRA, CDR2 YSYEKL. The CDR3 has 17 residues. The V segment lost 4 bases and the J segment 2 bases; nucleotides outside the gene matches: 7. The CDR3 here is CASSLRLAGVATDTQYF. CDR3 nucleotide sequence: TGCGCCAGCAGCCTTAGACTAGCGGGAGTGGCCACAGATACGCAGTATTTT.

The chain links TRBV9 to TRBJ2-7, with a possible D match to TRBD2 (6 bases). The CDR3 is 15 amino acids. Trimming removed 0 bases from V and 4 bases from J, with 14 bases in between. In germline, CDR1 is SGDLS, CDR2 YYNGEE. CDR3 DNA sequence: TGTGCCAGCAGCGTAGGGGGACTGACGTTTTACGAGCAGTACTTC. It codes for CASSVGGLTFYEQYF.

The rearrangement links TRBV28 to TRBJ2-7; weak D call: TRBD2 (5 bases). Germline CDR1 is MDHEN and CDR2 is SYDVKM. Trimming cost V 2 bases and J 2 bases, with 10 bases left between them. This CDR3 comprises 14 residues. Here the CDR3 DNA reads TGTGCCAGCAGTTTAAGAGGGTCTACCTACGAGCAGTACTTC. Amino acid sequence: CASSLRGSTYEQYF.

The J gene is TRBJ1-2, the V gene TRBV7-9, with 7 bases that match TRBD1. V gave up 7 bases and J gave up 0 bases; unmatched junction bases: 5. This CDR3 is built from 14 residues. Germline CDR1 SEHNR, CDR2 FQNEAQ (reference sequence). The CDR3 sequence: CASTSGGPNYGYTF. The CDR3, as DNA: TGTGCCAGCACCTCAGGGGGGCCTAACTATGGCTACACCTTC.

This chain joins TRBV5-1 and TRBJ2-7; D is unresolved. Germline V gives CDR1 SGHRS, CDR2 YFSETQ. Deletions cut 1 base from V and 5 bases from J, with 13 bases between. The CDR3 contains 14 residues. This CDR3 is CASSLRGQDNEQYF. CDR3 in DNA: TGCGCCAGCAGCTTGCGTGGGCAGGATAACGAGCAGTACTTC.

This clone was recorded only once. This rearrangement joins TRBV28 to TRBJ1-2, with D possibly being TRBD1 (6 bases). Between the trimmed V and J ends, which lost 7 bases and 8 bases, there was a span of 14 bases. The CDR3 has 12 amino acids. CDR1 MDHEN and CDR2 SYDVKM come from the germline V gene. This CDR3 is CASNFRGGGYTF. The CDR3 nucleotides are TGTGCCAGCAATTTCAGGGGCGGGGGCTACACCTTC.

The genes are TRBV18 and TRBJ2-3, with TRBD2 matching 10 bases. The CDR3 is 18 residues long. Germline V gives CDR1 KGHSH, CDR2 LQKENI. The J segment lost 2 bases and the V segment lost 3 bases, leaving 11 bases of the junction unmatched. In nucleotides, the CDR3 is TGTGCCAGCTCACCCCTGGAACTAGCGGGAATCAACACAGATACGCAGTATTTT. Its protein is CASSPLELAGINTDTQYF.

J is TRBJ2-2 and V is TRBV11-3; D is possibly TRBD2 (5 bases). Germline V gives CDR1 SGHNT, CDR2 YENEEA. The CDR3 length is 16 residues. V was shortened by 1 base and J by 7 bases, with 16 bases between the two germline ends. CDR3 coding DNA: TGTGCCAGCAGCTTAGGGACTTCCATCTCCCGCGGGGAGCTGTTTTTT. Translating it yields CASSLGTSISRGELFF. Looking up the rest from reference TRBV11-3 and TRBJ2-2 gives the full variable domain: EAGVVQSPRYKIIEKKQPVAFWCNPISGHNTLYWYLQNLGQGPELLIRYENEEAVDDSQLPKDRFSAERLKGVDSTLKIQPAELGDSAVYLCASSLGTSISRGELFFGEGSRLTVL.

J is TRBJ1-2 and V is TRBV13; the match to TRBD1 covers 8 bases. Per germline, CDR1 PRHDT and CDR2 FYEKMQ (reference sequence). The V segment lost 3 bases and the J segment 3 bases; nucleotides outside the gene matches: 18. The CDR3 has 19 residues. The CDR3 reads CASSLTTTGTGLLDYGYTF. In nucleotides, the CDR3 is TGTGCCAGCAGCTTGACTACGACCGGGACAGGTTTGTTGGACTATGGCTACACCTTC.

This chain joins TRBV5-1 and TRBJ2-1; unclear D gene. Germline loops: CDR1 SGHRS, CDR2 YFSETQ. CDR3 size: 12 residues. Between the trimmed V and J ends, which lost 4 bases and 10 bases, there was a span of 12 bases. The CDR3 loop reads CASSSGGNEQFF. The CDR3, as DNA: TGCGCCAGCAGCAGTGGCGGTAACGAGCAGTTCTTC.

The genes are TRBV6-5 and TRBJ2-7, with D possibly being TRBD2 (5 bases). This CDR3 spans 14 amino acids. CDR1 and CDR2 (germline): MNHEY, SVGAGI. V lost 10 bases to trimming and J lost 3 bases, with 19 bases between them. Written as DNA, the CDR3 is TGTGCCACCGTGGATGGACTCAATCACTACGAGCAGTACTTC. Translating gives CATVDGLNHYEQYF.

V is TRBV6-5 and J is TRBJ1-2; 9 nucleotides align to TRBD1. After removal of 4 bases from V and 7 bases from J, the junction contained 1 base not matched to a gene. Looked up from germline, CDR1 is MNHEY and CDR2 is SVGAGI. The CDR3 is 12 residues long. This CDR3 is CASSLQGAGYTF. The CDR3 nucleotides read TGTGCCAGCAGTTTACAGGGGGCTGGCTACACCTTC.